This T cell receptor (beta chain) appears in the sequencing data of a study of metastatic and nonmetastatic thyroid tumors. TCRdb reanalyzed the PCR reads via MiXCR. The top ten clones hold 10% of a sample with 20,000 to 25,000 clones, roughly 15% of them seen once. V dropped 0 bases and J dropped 3 bases, with 14 bases sitting between them. The CDR3 has 15 residues. Germline CDR1 and CDR2: DFQATT and SNEGSKA (reference sequence). Thyroid surgery took place with no prior treatment in any patient. The origin of this receptor is a female donor with papillary thyroid cancer or a benign thyroid nodule (not recorded which). Some clones in this sample may be carry-over from other donors' samples. The material sequenced was tumor tissue. The chain links TRBV20-1 to TRBJ1-1, with D possibly TRBD1 on 6 matching bases. CDR3 in amino acids: CSARDAKGGDTEAFF. CDR3 nucleotides: TGCAGTGCTAGAGATGCTAAAGGGGGGGACACTGAAGCTTTCTTT.